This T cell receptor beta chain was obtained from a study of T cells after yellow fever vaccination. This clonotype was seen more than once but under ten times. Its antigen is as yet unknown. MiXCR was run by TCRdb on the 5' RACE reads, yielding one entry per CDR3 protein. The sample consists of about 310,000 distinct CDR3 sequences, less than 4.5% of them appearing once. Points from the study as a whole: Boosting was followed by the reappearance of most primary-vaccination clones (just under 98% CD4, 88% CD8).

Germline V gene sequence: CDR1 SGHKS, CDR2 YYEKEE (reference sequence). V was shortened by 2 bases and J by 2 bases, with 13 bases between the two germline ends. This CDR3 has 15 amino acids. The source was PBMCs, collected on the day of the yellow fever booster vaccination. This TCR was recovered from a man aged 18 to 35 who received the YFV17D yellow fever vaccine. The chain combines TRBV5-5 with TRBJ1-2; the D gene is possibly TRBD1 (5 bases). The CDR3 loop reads CASSFGIDSNYGYTF. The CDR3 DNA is TGTGCCAGCAGCTTCGGGATTGACAGCAACTATGGCTACACCTTC.